This T cell receptor beta chain was captured in a study of blood T cell repertoires in COVID-19 (dated by TCRdb to 2020 to 2022). At the level of the whole study: The collaborator samples originated in the United States, Italy and Spain and spanned the acute and convalescent phases of COVID-19. The material from the prospective study consisted of cDNA or gDNA derived from T cells, B-cell-depleted T cells, or PBMCs. Deeply sampled blood TCRbeta repertoires from subjects exposed to, actively infected with, or recovered from COVID-19 were included in the dataset. The repertoires were made available in a free public database intended to serve as a resource for research on the immune response to SARS-CoV-2. The samples were drawn from the first 160 participants of the ongoing ImmuneRACE study and from over a thousand subjects provided by 6 global collaborators. A de-identified subject ID, COVID-19 status, age in years and sex were almost always included in the sample metadata. Where available, HLA class I and class II types were taken from metadata supplied by the sample provider and were not determined by assay-based typing.

The immunoSEQ Assay, a bias-controlled multiplex PCR, was used to amplify TCRbeta CDR3 regions from genomic DNA. Processing in the source paper ran as follows. The number of nucleated cells in each sample was estimated by amplification of reference gene primers within the assay. Sequence reads were collapsed and filtered to measure the absolute abundance of every unique TCRbeta CDR3 rearrangement. Productive Simpson clonality was computed per sample as the square root of Simpson's diversity index over productive rearrangements. This is the immuneACCESS table as TCRdb keeps it, with only in-frame sequences that have V and J called. A part of the clones is gone; compared with another copy, unresolved V genes explain less than half, and the rest is unexplained. The V and J calls and clone size come from that table; D and trimming were worked out from the DNA. The sample has some 500,000 clones on record, roughly 89% of them singletons. The ten largest clones capture 7.8% of the sample.

Here is what the overall study found, with its caveats: Clinical and demographic metadata were provided uncurated, with the amount varying by source and participant.

The CDR3 numbers 14 residues from cysteine through phenylalanine. The retained sequence is limited to the CDR3, 42 bases, with the frame set at the first base. Reading the germline V gene (reference sequence) gives CDR1 SEHNR and CDR2 FQNEAQ. V sheds 2 bases and J sheds 3 bases, leaving 9 bases between their ends. This clone occurred once. The clone's antigen remains unknown. The input lacks base qualities; no much larger clone sits a single base away. At one collaborating source in Seattle, patients were enrolled during active infection and were followed longitudinally through the course of disease. Collaborating institutions collected whole blood in K2EDTA tubes following their own protocols. Collaborator samples were shipped for TCRbeta analysis as frozen whole blood, isolated PBMCs, or DNA extracted from either sample type.

The source material was peripheral blood. The clonotype was recovered from a woman in her 50s with COVID-19, enrolled during active disease. Recombination joined TRBV7-9 with TRBJ2-3, with the D segment identity uncertain. The CDR3 corresponds to CASSLSRPTDTQYF. The DNA sequence is TGTGCCAGCAGCTTATCTAGGCCGACAGATACGCAGTATTTT.